The next 22 T cell receptor beta chains were all read from a single sample in a study of cytomegalovirus exposure and HLA in healthy donors. The PCR had 60 Vbeta and 13 Jbeta primers. Some clones are missing from TCRdb's copy, which holds only in-frame ones; the method was immunoSEQ multiplex PCR. The profile shows 200,000 to 300,000 clones, about four fifths of them singletons. Sequenced material: PBMCs. The receptors stem from a woman aged 40 to 49 in good health and CMV-seropositive.

CDR3 protein: CASSNPAGITYEQYF. The CDR3 DNA reads TGTGCCAGCAGCAATCCCGCGGGGATTACCTACGAGCAGTACTTC. The chain joins TRBV21-1 to TRBJ2-7; the table gives TRBD2 as D, unverified against the DNA. TRBV21-1 is annotated as a pseudogene. The CDR3 has 15 amino acids.

This CDR3 reads CASSQQGTGDHEQYF. Written as DNA, the CDR3 is TGTGCCAGCAGCCAACAAGGGACAGGGGACCACGAGCAGTACTTC. The chain uses TRBV6-1 and TRBJ2-5; 10 nucleotides match TRBD1. The J call may be incorrect, as the DNA end agrees better with TRBJ2-7. The CDR3 contains 15 residues. Germline CDR1 MNHNS, CDR2 SASEGT.

The gene calls are TRBV27 and TRBJ2-3; 9 nucleotides align to TRBD1. Germline lookup yields CDR1 MNHEY and CDR2 SMNVEV (reference sequence). The CDR3 is 16 residues long. The trim removed 4 bases at V and 2 bases at J, leaving 7 bases unmatched. CDR3 nucleotide sequence: TGTGCCAGCAGTTCCCGGGACAGGGATCACACAGATACGCAGTATTTT. As protein: CASSSRDRDHTDTQYF.

The chain carries TRBV2 and TRBJ1-1; D not resolved. This CDR3 is 14 amino acids long. Germline V gene data show CDR1 as SNHLY and CDR2 as FYNNEI. Trimming took 7 bases from V and 1 from J, leaving 13 bases between them. CDR3 DNA sequence: TGTGCCAGCATCCAGGATGGGAGGAACACTGAAGCTTTCTTT. It translates to CASIQDGRNTEAFF.

This clone was recorded only once. This chain uses TRBV30 with TRBJ2-2, with TRBD2 identical over 13 bases. After removal of 5 bases from V and 4 bases from J, the junction contained 4 bases not matched to a gene. This CDR3 comprises 15 residues. Germline assignment: CDR1 GTSNPN and CDR2 SVGIG (reference sequence). The CDR3 nucleotides are TGTGCCTGGGTTGGGACTAGCGGGGCCACCGGGGAGCTGTTTTTT. Protein: CAWVGTSGATGELFF.

The chain employs TRBV5-1 and TRBJ2-1; 7 bases are shared with TRBD2. Germline CDR1 and CDR2: SGHRS and YFSETQ. There are 18 residues in the CDR3. The J segment lost 0 bases and the V segment lost 0 bases, leaving 9 bases of the junction unmatched. The CDR3 protein is CASSLGPLGGTSYNEQFF. DNA of the CDR3: TGCGCCAGCAGCTTGGGGCCGTTGGGAGGGACCTCCTACAATGAGCAGTTCTTC.

The chain uses TRBV27 and TRBJ2-1; 10 bases align to TRBD2. The CDR3 has 13 amino acids. Germline V gives CDR1 MNHEY, CDR2 SMNVEV (reference sequence). The V segment lost 6 bases and the J segment 10 bases; nucleotides outside the gene matches: 6. The CDR3 bases are TGTGCCAGCAGACTAGCGGGAAACCCCGAGCAGTTCTTC. Residues: CASRLAGNPEQFF.

The chain uses TRBV7-3 and TRBJ2-1, with D perhaps matching TRBD2 (5 bases). Trimming took 5 bases from V and 0 from J, leaving 8 bases between them. Germline V gene sequence: CDR1 SGHTA, CDR2 FQGTGA. There are 14 residues in the CDR3. The CDR3 DNA reads TGTGCCAGCAGCCCTGGGAGCTCCTACAATGAGCAGTTCTTC. It is translated as CASSPGSSYNEQFF.

The chain couples TRBV5-1 to TRBJ1-1; TRBD1 might be the D (6 bases). The CDR3 sequence is 16 residues long. V dropped 5 bases and J dropped 0 bases, with 17 bases sitting between them. Germline V gene data show CDR1 as SGHRS and CDR2 as YFSETQ. The CDR3 DNA reads TGCGCCAGCAGTCAGGGGAAAGGGACCATGAACACTGAAGCTTTCTTT. It translates to CASSQGKGTMNTEAFF.

In this sample, this clone turned up a few times. The chain has TRBV4-2 and TRBJ1-5, with D possibly matching TRBD1 (6 bases). The V and J ends lost 0 bases and 1 base respectively, with 7 bases between them. Per germline, CDR1 LGHNA and CDR2 YNFKEQ. This CDR3 comprises 15 residues. This CDR3 is CASSQEDRSNQPQHF. CDR3 nucleotide sequence: TGTGCCAGCAGCCAAGAGGACAGAAGCAATCAGCCCCAGCATTTT.

The V and J genes are TRBV6-5 and TRBJ2-1; TRBD2 matches at 9 bases. Germline V CDR1 and CDR2: MNHEY, SVGAGI. V lost 7 bases and J lost 8; bases outside the gene matches: 12. The CDR3 is 15 amino acids. The CDR3 DNA sequence: TGTGCCAGCAAGCGTGGGCTAGCGGGAAGGGATGAGCAGTTCTTC. Protein: CASKRGLAGRDEQFF.

This clone was counted once. The chain is built from TRBV4-3 and TRBJ2-5; 8 nucleotides line up with TRBD2. V shed 0 bases, J shed 2 bases, and the junction held 14 bases outside the gene matches. The germline V gene has CDR1 LGHNA and CDR2 YSLEER. CDR3 length equals 19 residues. CDR3 residues: CASSQDHSGSRLGQETQYF. In DNA, the CDR3 is TGCGCCAGCAGCCAAGATCACAGCGGGAGTCGATTGGGACAAGAGACCCAGTACTTC.

The chain links TRBV5-1 to TRBJ2-1, with TRBD2 matching over 12 bases. Germline CDR1 reads SGHRS; CDR2 reads YFSETQ. J was trimmed by 10 bases and V by 0 bases; bases with no gene match: 5. This CDR3 spans 15 amino acids. The CDR3 sequence: CASSLVPGTSGEQFF. The DNA of the CDR3 is TGCGCCAGCAGCTTGGTCCCCGGGACTAGCGGGGAGCAGTTCTTC.

This sequence joins TRBV5-6 and TRBJ1-2; D is ambiguous. Looked up from germline, CDR1 is SGHDT and CDR2 is YYEEEE. The CDR3 is 14 residues long. V shed 3 bases and J shed 7 bases, with 16 bases lying between them. CDR3 coding DNA: TGTGCCAGCAGCTCAACGCGGAGGTTGGGTGGCTACACCTTC. It is translated as CASSSTRRLGGYTF.

The rearrangement uses TRBV6-1 and TRBJ1-1; 9 bases map to TRBD1. Germline CDR1 and CDR2: MNHNS and SASEGT. The ends lost 4 bases at V and 2 bases at J; junction bases unmatched: 8. The CDR3 is 16 residues long. Here the CDR3 reads CASSASLQGANTEAFF. The CDR3 region has the DNA TGTGCCAGCAGTGCCTCCCTACAGGGGGCAAACACTGAAGCTTTCTTT.

This chain connects TRBV28 to TRBJ2-7; no firm D call. The V end lost 4 bases, the J end lost 5 bases, and 12 bases lay between the germline ends. Germline V gene sequence: CDR1 MDHEN, CDR2 SYDVKM. CDR3 length: 13 amino acids. CDR3 bases: TGTGCCAGCAGTTCCCCGGGTCGCCACGAGCAGTACTTC. It encodes CASSSPGRHEQYF.

A single count supports this clone. The rearrangement joins TRBV7-9 to TRBJ2-3, with TRBD2 matching over 8 bases. The CDR3 loop spans 16 amino acids. V shed 5 bases, J shed 4 bases, and the junction held 11 bases outside the gene matches. Germline V CDR1 and CDR2: SEHNR, FQNEAQ (reference sequence). Here the CDR3 DNA reads TGTGCCAGCAGCACGAGAAGCGGGAGTAGGGCAGATACGCAGTATTTT. It specifies CASSTRSGSRADTQYF.

The rearrangement joins TRBV30 to TRBJ2-2; D may be TRBD1 (6 bases). Per germline, CDR1 GTSNPN and CDR2 SVGIG (reference sequence). Trimming removed 8 bases at V and 5 bases at J, with 15 bases between. The CDR3 sequence is 13 residues long. CDR3 region: CAGQSGETGELFF. The CDR3 coding sequence is TGTGCCGGCCAATCAGGGGAGACCGGGGAGCTGTTTTTT.

V gene TRBV11-3 combines with J gene TRBJ2-5; the match to TRBD2 covers 9 bases. The closer fit of TRBJ2-7 to the DNA end suggests the J call may be wrong. The germline V gene has CDR1 SGHNT and CDR2 YENEEA. The CDR3 runs 15 residues. The CDR3 DNA sequence: TGTGCCAGCAGCTTAGTATCTAGCGGGGCCTACGAGCAGTACTTC. It codes for CASSLVSSGAYEQYF.

A word on this clone: An end of the junction does not agree with germline; a read error may underlie this. This sequence joins TRBV7-9 and TRBJ2-5, with D hard to call. CDR3 length: 10 residues. Per the germline V gene, CDR1 is SEHNR and CDR2 is FQNEAQ (reference sequence). The CDR3 region has the DNA TGTTCCAGCAGCCGAGGGACCCAGTACTTC. Protein sequence: CSSSRGTQYF.

The chain has TRBV7-9 and TRBJ1-2; D gene ambiguous. The germline V gene encodes CDR1 SEHNR and CDR2 FQNEAQ (reference sequence). Trimming took off 1 base at V and 3 bases at J, with 9 bases between the two ends. The CDR3 runs 14 residues. The DNA for the CDR3 is TGTGCCAGCAGCTTAGTAGGGAGAGACTATGGCTACACCTTC. Protein: CASSLVGRDYGYTF.

V usage is TRBV10-3 and J usage is TRBJ2-5; tentative D call: TRBD1 (5 bases). V gave up 3 bases and J gave up 5 bases, with 10 bases separating them. In germline, CDR1 is ENHRY, CDR2 SYGVKD. The CDR3 sequence is 13 residues long. The CDR3 DNA sequence: TGTGCCATCAGTGACTCCAGGGCGGAGACCCAGTACTTC. Translation: CAISDSRAETQYF.